This T cell receptor beta chain was obtained from a study of patients and donors after allogeneic stem cell transplantation. The table lists this clonotype with a few counts. TCRdb ran MiXCR on the RT-PCR reads and lists one entry per CDR3 protein. The top ten hold approximately 5.9% of the sample, which has roughly 960,000 distinct CDR3 sequences, roughly 18% seen once. This CDR3 is built from 13 residues. The ends were cut back, 6 bases at V and 3 bases at J, with 13 bases in the middle. Germline CDR1 and CDR2: SGHDT and YYEEEE. The chain has TRBV5-6 and TRBJ2-7; D gene unclear. The receptor was derived from a human donor who was either an allogeneic HSCT recipient or a stem cell or donor lymphocyte infusion donor (not recorded which). It is not recorded whose cells these are; they may come from a transplant donor. The sequencing sample was made of blood, either unsorted or a sorted T cell fraction (not recorded which). The CDR3, as DNA: TGTGCCAGCAAGCGCAGCGCCCGCTACGAGCAGTACTTC. Translating gives CASKRSARYEQYF.